This T cell receptor beta chain derives from a study of blood T cell repertoires in COVID-19 (dated by TCRdb to 2019 to 2021). Background on the whole study: The collaborator samples originated in the United States, Italy and Spain and spanned the acute and convalescent phases of COVID-19. The material from the prospective study consisted of cDNA or gDNA derived from T cells, B-cell-depleted T cells, or PBMCs. The dataset comprised deeply sampled blood TCRbeta repertoires from subjects exposed to, actively infected with, or recovered from COVID-19. The repertoires were released in a freely available public database intended as a resource for research on the immune response to SARS-CoV-2. Samples were obtained from the ongoing ImmuneRACE study (first 160 participants) and from roughly 1,300 subjects provided by 6 global collaborators. The sample metadata nearly always contained a de-identified subject ID, COVID-19 status, age in years and sex. HLA class I and class II types, where available, came from metadata supplied by the sample provider rather than from assay-based typing.

Clipping removes 2 bases from V and 0 bases from J, with 9 as the unmatched junction base count. The germline V gene yields SGHRS for CDR1 and YFSETQ for CDR2. The CDR3 sequence holds 17 residues, the cysteine and phenylalanine included. The CDR3 DNA has 51 bases and is translated from base 1. About this clone itself: The antigen this receptor binds is unknown. Base qualities are not recorded, but no much larger clone differs from it by a single base.

The immunoSEQ Assay, a bias-controlled multiplex PCR, was used to amplify TCRbeta CDR3 regions from genomic DNA. The study's own analysis went as follows. Nucleated cell counts per sample were estimated from amplification of reference gene primers within the assay. To quantify the absolute abundance of each unique TCRbeta CDR3 rearrangement, sequence reads were collapsed and filtered. For each sample, productive Simpson clonality was calculated as the square root of Simpson's diversity index over productive rearrangements. In its TCRdb copy, this immuneACCESS table keeps in-frame sequences only and misses some clones. Where compared with another copy, unresolved V genes explain less than half of these, and the others have no known cause. D and trimming come from the DNA, and the V and J calls and clone size come from that table. The sample has a few hundred thousand clones on record, approximately 80% of them singletons. The top ten clonotypes cover under 1.5% of the sample.

Another Seattle source contributed samples from volunteer blood donors who had recovered from COVID-19. The collaborating institutions used their own protocols to collect whole blood in K2EDTA tubes. Collaborator samples were shipped for TCRbeta analysis as frozen whole blood, isolated PBMCs, or DNA extracted from either sample type. Results and caveats for the whole study, not just this receptor: The amount of clinical and demographic metadata varied by source and participant and was provided uncurated.

The rearranged chain carries TRBV5-1 and TRBJ2-7; 9 of the junction bases match TRBD1. Sequencing was carried out using peripheral blood. The TCR comes from a woman between 40 and 55 years old who had recovered from COVID-19. The DNA is TGCGCCAGCAGCTTATCCGGGACAGGGCCCCTCTCCTACGAGCAGTACTTC. This sequence encodes CASSLSGTGPLSYEQYF.